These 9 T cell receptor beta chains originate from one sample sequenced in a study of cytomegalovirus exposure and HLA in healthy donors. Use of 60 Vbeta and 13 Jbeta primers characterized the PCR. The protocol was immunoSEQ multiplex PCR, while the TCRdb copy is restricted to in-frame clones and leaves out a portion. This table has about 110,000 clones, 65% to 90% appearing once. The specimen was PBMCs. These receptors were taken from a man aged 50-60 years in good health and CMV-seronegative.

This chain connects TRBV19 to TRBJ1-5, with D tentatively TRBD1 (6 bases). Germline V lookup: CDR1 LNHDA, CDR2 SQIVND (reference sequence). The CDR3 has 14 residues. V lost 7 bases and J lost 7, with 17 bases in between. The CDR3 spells CASTPWGLNQPQHF. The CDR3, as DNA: TGTGCCAGTACCCCATGGGGGCTTAACCAGCCCCAGCATTTT. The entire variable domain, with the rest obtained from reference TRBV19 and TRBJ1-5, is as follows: DGGITQSPKYLFRKEGQNVTLSCEQNLNHDAMYWYRQDPGQGLRLIYYSQIVNDFQKGDIAEGYSVSREKKESFPLTVTSAQKNPTAFYLCASTPWGLNQPQHFGDGTRLSIL.

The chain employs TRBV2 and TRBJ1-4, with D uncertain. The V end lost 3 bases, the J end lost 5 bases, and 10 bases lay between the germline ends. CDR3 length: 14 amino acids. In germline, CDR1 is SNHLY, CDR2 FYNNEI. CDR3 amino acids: CASSDRRSNEKLFF. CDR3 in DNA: TGTGCCAGCAGTGATCGGCGGTCAAATGAAAAACTGTTTTTT.

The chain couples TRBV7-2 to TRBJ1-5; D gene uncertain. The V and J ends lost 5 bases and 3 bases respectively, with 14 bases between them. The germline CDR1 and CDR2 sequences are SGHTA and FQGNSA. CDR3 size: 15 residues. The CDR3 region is CASSPRTGNNQPQHF. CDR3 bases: TGTGCCAGCAGCCCGCGGACGGGGAACAATCAGCCCCAGCATTTT.

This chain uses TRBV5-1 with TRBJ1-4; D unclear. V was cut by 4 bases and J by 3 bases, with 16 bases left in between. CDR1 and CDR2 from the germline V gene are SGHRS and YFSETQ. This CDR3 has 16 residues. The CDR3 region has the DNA TGCGCCAGCAGCCCCGACGGGGATGGAGCTAATGAAAAACTGTTTTTT. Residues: CASSPDGDGANEKLFF.

CDR3 amino acids: CASSVQGEKLFF. The CDR3 bases are TGTGCCAGCAGCGTACAGGGAGAAAAACTGTTTTTT. The J gene is TRBJ1-4, the V gene TRBV7-9, with D perhaps TRBD1 (6 bases). This CDR3 spans 12 amino acids. Germline V gene sequence: CDR1 SEHNR, CDR2 FQNEAQ (reference sequence). V lost 5 bases to trimming and J lost 8 bases, with 9 bases between them. The variable domain in full, with the rest retrieved from reference TRBV7-9 and TRBJ1-4, is DTGVSQNPRHKITKRGQNVTFRCDPISEHNRLYWYRQTLGQGPEFLTYFQNEAQLEKSRLLSDRFSAERPKGSFSTLEIQRTEQGDSAMYLCASSVQGEKLFFGSGTQLSVL.

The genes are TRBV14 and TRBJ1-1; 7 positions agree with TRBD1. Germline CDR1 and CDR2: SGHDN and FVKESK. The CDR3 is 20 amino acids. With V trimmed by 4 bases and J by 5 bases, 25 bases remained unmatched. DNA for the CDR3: TGTGCCAGCAGCCTAGACAGGGTAGATATCGGGCCATGGGTCCTTACTGAAGCTTTCTTT. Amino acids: CASSLDRVDIGPWVLTEAFF.

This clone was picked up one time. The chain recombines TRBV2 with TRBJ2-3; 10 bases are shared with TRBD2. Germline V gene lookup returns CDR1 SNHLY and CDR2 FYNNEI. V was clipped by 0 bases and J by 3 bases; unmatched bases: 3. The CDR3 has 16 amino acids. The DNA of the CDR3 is TGTGCCAGCAGTGAAGCGCTTAGCGGGGGGACAGATACGCAGTATTTT. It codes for CASSEALSGGTDTQYF.

The CDR3 sequence: CATSRDPGGGLDTQYF. The CDR3 DNA is TGTGCCACCAGCAGAGATCCGGGCGGGGGATTAGATACGCAGTATTTT. The gene calls are TRBV15 and TRBJ2-3, with 7 bases aligning to TRBD2. CDR1 is LNHNV, CDR2 YYDKDF, per germline (reference sequence). Trimming took 0 bases from V and 5 from J; bases not matched to a gene: 8. The CDR3 spans 16 residues.

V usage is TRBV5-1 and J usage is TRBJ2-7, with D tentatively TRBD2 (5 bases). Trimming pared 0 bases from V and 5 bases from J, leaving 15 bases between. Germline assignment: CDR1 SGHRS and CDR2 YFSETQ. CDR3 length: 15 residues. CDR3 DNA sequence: TGCGCCAGCAGCTTGGGTACTAGTAGGGCCCACGAGCAGTACGTC. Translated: CASSLGTSRAHEQYV.